The clone carrying this T cell receptor beta chain has a handful of counts. These data come from a study of identical twins. Trimming took 3 bases from V and 4 from J; bases not matched to a gene: 6. The CDR3 runs to 16 residues. CDR1 MRHNA and CDR2 SNTAGT come from the germline V gene. From the 5' RACE reads, TCRdb called clonotypes with MiXCR, one entry per CDR3 protein. The profile shows about 260,000 distinct CDR3 sequences, approximately 7% of them singletons. The same data also went into a second study, on yellow fever vaccine responses in identical twins.

The source is a woman aged 18-29 years in good health. The sequencing sample was made of memory (CD45RO+) T cells sorted from blood. The J gene is TRBJ2-2, the V gene TRBV6-4; TRBD1 agrees at 9 bases. The CDR3: CASSDAGQGTTGELFF. CDR3 bases: TGTGCCAGCAGTGATGCCGGACAGGGGACCACCGGGGAGCTGTTTTTT.